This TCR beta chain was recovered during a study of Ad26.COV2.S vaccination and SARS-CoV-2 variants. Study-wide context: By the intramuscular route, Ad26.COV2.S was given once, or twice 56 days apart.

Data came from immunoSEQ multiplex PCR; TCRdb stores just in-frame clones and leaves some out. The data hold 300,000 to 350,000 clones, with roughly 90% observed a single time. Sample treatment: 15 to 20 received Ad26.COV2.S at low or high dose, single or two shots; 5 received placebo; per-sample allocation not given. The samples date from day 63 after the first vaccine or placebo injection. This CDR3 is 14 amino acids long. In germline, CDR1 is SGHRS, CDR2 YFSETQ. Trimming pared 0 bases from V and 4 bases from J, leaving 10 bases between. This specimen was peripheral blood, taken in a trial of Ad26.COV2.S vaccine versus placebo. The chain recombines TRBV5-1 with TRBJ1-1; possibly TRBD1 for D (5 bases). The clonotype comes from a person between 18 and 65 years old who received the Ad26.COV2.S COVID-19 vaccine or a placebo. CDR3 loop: CASSLAGLATEAFF. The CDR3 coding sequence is TGCGCCAGCAGCTTGGCAGGGCTCGCCACTGAAGCTTTCTTT.